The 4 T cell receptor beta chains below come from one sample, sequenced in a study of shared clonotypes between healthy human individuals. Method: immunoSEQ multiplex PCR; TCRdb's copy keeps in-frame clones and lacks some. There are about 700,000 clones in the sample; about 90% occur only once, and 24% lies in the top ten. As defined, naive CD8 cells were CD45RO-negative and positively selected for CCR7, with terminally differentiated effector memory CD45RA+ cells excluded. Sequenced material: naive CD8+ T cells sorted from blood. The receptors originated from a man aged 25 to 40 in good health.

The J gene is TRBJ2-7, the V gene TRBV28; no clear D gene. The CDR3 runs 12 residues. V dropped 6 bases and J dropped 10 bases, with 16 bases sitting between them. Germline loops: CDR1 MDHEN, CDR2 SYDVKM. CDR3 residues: CASSPDRFTQYF. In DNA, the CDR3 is TGTGCCAGCAGCCCGGACCGTTTCACACAGTACTTC.

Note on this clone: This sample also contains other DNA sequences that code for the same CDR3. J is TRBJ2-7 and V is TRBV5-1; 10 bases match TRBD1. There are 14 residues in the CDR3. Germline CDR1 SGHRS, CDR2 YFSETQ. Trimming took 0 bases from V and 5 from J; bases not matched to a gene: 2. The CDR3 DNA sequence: TGCGCCAGCAGCTTGGGACAGGGGGCAGACGAGCAGTACTTC. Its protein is CASSLGQGADEQYF.

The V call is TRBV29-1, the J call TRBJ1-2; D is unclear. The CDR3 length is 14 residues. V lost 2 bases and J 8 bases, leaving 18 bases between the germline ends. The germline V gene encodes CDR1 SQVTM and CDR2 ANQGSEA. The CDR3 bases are TGCAGCGTTGAATTCTCCAGGAACTTAAGGGGCTACACCTTC. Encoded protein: CSVEFSRNLRGYTF.

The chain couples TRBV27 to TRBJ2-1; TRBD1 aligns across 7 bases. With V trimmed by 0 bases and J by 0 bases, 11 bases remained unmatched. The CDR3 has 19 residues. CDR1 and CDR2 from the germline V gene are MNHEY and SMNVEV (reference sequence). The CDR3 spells CASSLSFWVSGGSYNEQFF. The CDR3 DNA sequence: TGTGCCAGCAGTTTATCTTTTTGGGTGTCAGGGGGCTCCTACAATGAGCAGTTCTTC.